This is a list of T cell receptor beta chains from one sample in a study of T cell changes during pregnancy in multiple sclerosis. Assay used: immunoSEQ multiplex PCR; TCRdb lists only in-frame clones, some missing. The table lists about 39,000 clones, approximately 91% of them singletons, with under 2.5% in the top ten. The starting material was CD4+ T cells from peripheral blood mononuclear cells, obtained after pregnancy. Receptors were obtained from a female donor in good health, enrolled as a control in a pregnancy study. Each CDR3 is given with its conserved first and last residue. A D gene is named only where the DNA matches it firmly.

CASSLIWTGSETQYF,TRBJ2-5,TRBD1,TRBV11-1
CASSLTRNTDTQYF,TRBJ2-3,.,TRBV19
CASSLRAGGTLGEQFF,TRBJ2-1,TRBD2,TRBV11-2
CASTKDRAFSNQPQHF,TRBJ1-5,.,TRBV2
CASSGGALADTQYF,TRBJ2-3,.,TRBV5-1
CASTPVGGAGPYNSPLHF,TRBJ1-6,.,TRBV28
CASSQDPGVRTDTQYF,TRBJ2-3,.,TRBV4-3
CATLSAGQSEQYF,TRBJ2-7,.,TRBV6-1
CASRTRKGARGQPQHF,TRBJ1-5,TRBD1,TRBV27
CAWSVMGALEVKTQYF,TRBJ2-5,.,TRBV30
CASSVGTSGNIGDYEQYF,TRBJ2-7,TRBD2,TRBV9
CASSPPGQGGQPQHF,TRBJ1-5,TRBD1,TRBV6-5
CASRRQGYYNEQFF,TRBJ2-1,TRBD1,TRBV5-1
CASKGLAGAYNEQFF,TRBJ2-1,TRBD2,TRBV6-1
CASSGGGLNTEAFF,TRBJ1-1,.,TRBV5-1
CASSGGSSYNEQFF,TRBJ2-1,TRBD2,TRBV19
CASSESGTSVDTQYF,TRBJ2-3,TRBD2,TRBV10-2
CAISESGQTVAYEQYF,TRBJ2-7,.,TRBV10-3
CASQRESYSYNEQFF,TRBJ2-1,TRBD2,TRBV5-8
CASSLGGGVFTQPQHF,TRBJ1-5,.,TRBV7-8
CASRSAGQDQPQHF,TRBJ1-5,.,TRBV28
CASRPSGSSGEQFF,TRBJ2-1,TRBD2,TRBV6-5
CASSPGQGGQPQHF,TRBJ1-5,TRBD1,TRBV18
CASSSPPADTQYF,TRBJ2-3,.,TRBV7-3
CASSLLGAANEKLFF,TRBJ1-4,.,TRBV11-2
CASSLVRTSGVVETQYF,TRBJ2-5,TRBD2,TRBV7-2
CASSLSGGNSPLHF,TRBJ1-6,.,TRBV27
CASSAEGRTSTDTQYF,TRBJ2-3,.,TRBV5-1
CATIQGDSGNTIYF,TRBJ1-3,TRBD1,TRBV6-6
CASSWGQGSNQPQHF,TRBJ1-5,TRBD1,TRBV11-2
CAWSPWDRDGPQHF,TRBJ1-5,TRBD1,TRBV30
CASSPHPRGPGYTF,TRBJ1-2,.,TRBV11-2
CATSVGDTLKAFF,TRBJ1-1,.,TRBV15
CASSRQGGTEAFF,TRBJ1-1,TRBD1,TRBV19
CASNPGGMNTEAFF,TRBJ1-1,TRBD1,TRBV19
CASSGYNRDTGELFF,TRBJ2-2,.,TRBV5-1
CASSRDSMNTEAFF,TRBJ1-1,TRBD1,TRBV27
CASSFTSGTYEQYF,TRBJ2-7,TRBD2,TRBV5-1
CASSEYRGGYEQYF,TRBJ2-7,TRBD2,TRBV2
CASILGGPVTGELFF,TRBJ2-2,.,TRBV19